This T cell receptor (beta chain) emerged from a study of Ad26.COV2.S vaccination and SARS-CoV-2 variants. In the study overall: Donor joined the COV1001 Ad26.COV2.S trial arm. The study, taken as a whole, reports: Vaccine recipients had higher spike-specific TCR breadth than placebo recipients.

The data were produced by immunoSEQ multiplex PCR, yet TCRdb's version contains in-frame clones alone and is incomplete. The top ten hold around 5% of the sample, which has about 350,000 clones, more than 85% seen once. Trimming pared 2 bases from V and 11 bases from J, leaving 15 bases between. In germline, CDR1 is KGHSH, CDR2 LQKENI. The CDR3 has 13 residues. Points on this clone: Its matching antigen is unknown.

The sample's treatment: some 19 received Ad26.COV2.S at low or high dose, single or two shots; 5 received placebo; per-sample allocation not given. Following the first vaccine or placebo injection, samples were taken on day 63. An adult of 18-55 years in Boston served as donor. This sample comprised peripheral blood, obtained in a trial of Ad26.COV2.S vaccine versus placebo. The rearrangement links TRBV18 to TRBJ1-1; maybe TRBD1 (5 bases). The receptor was isolated from a person aged 18-65 years who received the Ad26.COV2.S COVID-19 vaccine or a placebo. The CDR3 spells CASSPFSRASAFF. The DNA for the CDR3 is TGTGCCAGCTCACCATTTTCCAGGGCTTCGGCTTTCTTT.